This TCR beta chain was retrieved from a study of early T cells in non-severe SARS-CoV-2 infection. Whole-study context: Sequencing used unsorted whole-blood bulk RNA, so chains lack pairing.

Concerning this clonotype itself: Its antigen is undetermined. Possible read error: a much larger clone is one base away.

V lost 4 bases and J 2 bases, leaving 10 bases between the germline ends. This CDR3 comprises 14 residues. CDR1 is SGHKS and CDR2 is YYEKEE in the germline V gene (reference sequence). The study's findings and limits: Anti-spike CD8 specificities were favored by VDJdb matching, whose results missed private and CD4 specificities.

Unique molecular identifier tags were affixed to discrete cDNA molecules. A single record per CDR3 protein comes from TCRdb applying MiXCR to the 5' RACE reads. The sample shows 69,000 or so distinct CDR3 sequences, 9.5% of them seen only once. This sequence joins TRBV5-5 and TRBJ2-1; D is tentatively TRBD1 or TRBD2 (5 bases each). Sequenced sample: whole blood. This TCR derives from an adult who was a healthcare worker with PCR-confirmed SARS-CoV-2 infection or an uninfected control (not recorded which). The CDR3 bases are TGTGCCAGCAGCGGGACCATCCCCTACAATGAGCAGTTCTTC. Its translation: CASSGTIPYNEQFF.